Presented here are 25 T cell receptor beta chains from one specimen sequenced in a study of shared clonotypes between healthy human individuals (dated by TCRdb to 2018 to 2020). The library was generated by the immunoSEQ multiplex PCR assay. The immuneACCESS repertoire file appears here via TCRdb, limited to in-frame rearrangements. These files lack a portion of the clones; in checked studies, under half of the deficit traces to unresolved V genes, and the cause of the others is not known. Here the sample has about 2.2 million clones; 93% occur a single time. Of the sample, roughly 1.7% is held by the ten largest clones. CD8 naive samples were CD45RO-negative cells positively selected for CCR7, giving a CD45RA+CCR7+ population that excluded TemRA cells. Material for sequencing was naive CD8+ T cells from PBMCs. Interpreted using the paper, the cell subset or site label stands for: CD45RA+CCR7+. The receptors derive from a man aged 18 to 35 in good health. Some clones in this sample may be carry-over from other donors' samples.

The chain recombines TRBV29-1 with TRBJ2-4; D is perhaps TRBD2 (6 bases). CDR1 is SQVTM, CDR2 ANQGSEA, per germline. This CDR3 comprises 11 residues. Trimming left V 7 bases short and J 9 bases short, with 13 bases between. The CDR3 spells CSGFEEGIQYF. CDR3 DNA sequence: TGCAGCGGATTTGAGGAGGGCATTCAGTACTTC.

The table lists this clone with a count of one. The chain links TRBV11-2 to TRBJ1-4, with D maybe TRBD1 (5 bases). Trimming took off 2 bases at V and 14 bases at J, with 12 bases between the two ends. This CDR3 region has 12 residues. Germline V gives CDR1 SGHAT, CDR2 FQNNGV. The CDR3, as DNA: TGTGCCAGCAGCTTATACGGGGGATGGCTGTTTTTT. Its protein product is CASSLYGGWLFF. Filled out from reference TRBV11-2 and TRBJ1-4, the complete variable domain reads EAGVAQSPRYKIIEKRQSVAFWCNPISGHATLYWYQQILGQGPKLLIQFQNNGVVDDSQLPKDRFSAERLKGVDSTLKIQPAKLEDSAVYLCASSLYGGWLFFGSGTQLSVL.

The chain couples TRBV5-4 to TRBJ2-7; D might be TRBD1 (5 bases). This CDR3 contains 15 residues. Germline-derived CDR1 and CDR2 are SGHNT and YYREEE (reference sequence). Between the trimmed V and J ends, which lost 5 bases and 1 base, there was a span of 16 bases. The CDR3 region has the DNA TGTGCCAGCAGTATAGGGTGGACAAATTCCTACGAGCAGTACTTC. Its translation is CASSIGWTNSYEQYF.

Comment on this clone: At one boundary the junction diverges from the germline segment, which might be a read error. V and J are TRBV28 and TRBJ1-2, with D hard to call. Germline CDR1 reads MDHEN; CDR2 reads SYDVKM. The CDR3 runs 13 residues. This CDR3 reads CASSPVRRTYWSF. The CDR3 DNA reads TGTGCCAGCAGTCCGGTCCGTCGGACTTACTGGAGCTTC.

The gene calls are TRBV6-5 and TRBJ2-3; 7 nucleotides line up with TRBD1. The CDR3 totals 13 residues. Germline values: CDR1 MNHEY, CDR2 SVGAGI. With 6 bases clipped from V and 6 bases from J, the junction kept 6 bases outside the gene matches. CDR3 loop: CASSPDRVDTQYF. CDR3 in DNA: TGTGCCAGCAGCCCAGACAGGGTGGATACGCAGTATTTT.

The V gene is TRBV6-5, the J gene TRBJ1-2; D remains ambiguous. The CDR3 totals 14 residues. Trimming stripped 6 bases from V and 2 bases from J, with 13 bases between. The germline gives CDR1 MNHEY, CDR2 SVGAGI. The CDR3 protein is CASSPSVGNYGYTF. In DNA form, the CDR3 reads TGTGCCAGCAGCCCCTCGGTAGGAAACTATGGCTACACCTTC.

This clone appeared a few times. The chain links TRBV9 to TRBJ1-1; 12 nucleotides align to TRBD1. Germline V gene sequence: CDR1 SGDLS, CDR2 YYNGEE. Unmatched junction bases numbered 6, after V lost 2 bases and J lost 4 bases. The CDR3 is made up of 16 amino acids. CDR3 DNA: TGTGCCAGCAGCGTTTTCCGGGACAGGGGGCTCACTGAAGCTTTCTTT. Translating gives CASSVFRDRGLTEAFF. Full variable domain (outside the CDR3, taken from reference TRBV9 and TRBJ1-1): DSGVTQTPKHLITATGQRVTLRCSPRSGDLSVYWYQQSLDQGLQFLIQYYNGEERAKGNILERFSAQQFPDLHSELNLSSLELGDSALYFCASSVFRDRGLTEAFFGQGTRLTVV.

The chain employs TRBV7-9 and TRBJ2-7; possibly TRBD1 for D (5 bases). This CDR3 is 15 amino acids long. Trimming pared 3 bases from V and 3 bases from J, leaving 15 bases between. Germline V gene data show CDR1 as SEHNR and CDR2 as FQNEAQ (reference sequence). CDR3 in amino acids: CASSLSVSRVYEQYF. The CDR3 DNA is TGTGCCAGCAGCTTGTCCGTTTCCAGGGTCTACGAGCAGTACTTC.

The rearrangement uses TRBV5-4 and TRBJ2-7; D not resolved. The CDR3 sequence is 14 residues long. Germline V lookup: CDR1 SGHNT, CDR2 YYREEE (reference sequence). The germline V and J ends were trimmed by 3 bases and 3 bases, with 13 bases remaining between them. The CDR3 nucleotides read TGTGCCAGCAGCTCCGGTGGGGTCCTCTACGAGCAGTACTTC. Its translation is CASSSGGVLYEQYF.

The rearrangement links TRBV28 to TRBJ2-3; 13 bases are shared with TRBD2. Germline loops: CDR1 MDHEN, CDR2 SYDVKM. J lost 4 bases, V lost 10 bases, and 5 bases had no gene match. The CDR3 loop spans 14 amino acids. CDR3 sequence reads: CATLLAGGPDTQYF. CDR3 bases: TGTGCCACGCTACTAGCGGGAGGGCCAGATACGCAGTATTTT.

A few counts support this clone. This sample includes further DNA sequences coding for the same CDR3. The chain employs TRBV9 and TRBJ1-1; D gene ambiguous. The V gene's germline CDR1 is SGDLS and CDR2 YYNGEE. Trimming removed 3 bases from V and 1 base from J, with 10 bases in between. CDR3 size: 14 residues. The CDR3, as DNA: TGTGCCAGCAGCGGAAGGACGGGGAACACTGAAGCTTTCTTT. Its protein is CASSGRTGNTEAFF.

The chain carries TRBV6-6 and TRBJ2-2; a possible D gene is TRBD2 (6 bases). The ends were cut back, 10 bases at V and 7 bases at J, with 13 bases in the middle. CDR1 is MNHNY, CDR2 SVGAGI, per germline (reference sequence). The CDR3 is 12 residues long. The DNA for the CDR3 is TGTGCCACCGAGGGACTTCACGGGGAGCTGTTTTTT. This translates into CATEGLHGELFF.

The chain is built from TRBV6-1 and TRBJ2-7; 10 bases fit TRBD1. Germline CDR1 is MNHNS and CDR2 is SASEGT. The CDR3 spans 14 residues. J lost 2 bases, V lost 3 bases, and 1 base had no gene match. The CDR3 DNA is TGTGCCAGCAGTGAGGGGACAGGGGCCTACGAGCAGTACTTC. Amino acid sequence: CASSEGTGAYEQYF.

Of note for this clone: At the DNA level, this CDR3 is encoded by other sequences in the same sample as well. The chain has TRBV28 and TRBJ1-1; tentatively, D is TRBD1 (6 bases). Per germline, CDR1 MDHEN and CDR2 SYDVKM. V lost 5 bases and J 0 bases, leaving 10 bases between the germline ends. The CDR3 length is 14 residues. The CDR3 reads CASSLGQLNTEAFF. The CDR3 DNA is TGTGCCAGCAGTCTAGGACAGTTGAACACTGAAGCTTTCTTT.

The CDR3, as DNA: TGTGCCAGCAGCTTAGGCACTAGCGGGAGTGCTGATACGCAGTATTTT. The encoded protein is CASSLGTSGSADTQYF. The chain is built from TRBV7-9 and TRBJ2-3; 11 positions match TRBD2. There are 16 residues in the CDR3. The V gene end was trimmed by 1 base and the J gene end by 6 bases; junction bases not matched to a gene: 6. Germline lookup yields CDR1 SEHNR and CDR2 FQNEAQ (reference sequence).

V gene TRBV4-1 combines with J gene TRBJ2-1; 8 nucleotides agree with TRBD2. Trimming cost V 1 base and J 1 base; bases outside gene matches: 15. Germline V gene lookup returns CDR1 MGHRA and CDR2 YSYEKL. This CDR3 spans 20 amino acids. CDR3 nucleotides: TGCGCCAGCAGCCAAGTCCGGGGTCGTGGACTAGCCGTATCCTACAATGAGCAGTTCTTC. Protein sequence: CASSQVRGRGLAVSYNEQFF.

This clone is a singleton in its sample. The CDR3 DNA sequence: TGCGCCAGCAGCTTGGCCGAGGCGTTCGAGCAGTACTTC. Amino acids: CASSLAEAFEQYF. The chain combines TRBV5-1 with TRBJ2-7, with unresolved D. CDR3 length equals 13 residues. Germline CDR1 is SGHRS and CDR2 is YFSETQ. Trimming removed 0 bases from V and 6 bases from J, with 10 bases in between.

This chain connects TRBV4-2 to TRBJ2-1; 9 bases line up with TRBD2. The CDR3 consists of 14 residues. The V gene end was trimmed by 4 bases and the J gene end by 8 bases; junction bases not matched to a gene: 6. In germline, CDR1 is LGHNA, CDR2 YNFKEQ. The CDR3 here is CASSLGTSSYEQFF. The CDR3 DNA follows: TGTGCCAGCAGCCTCGGGACTAGCTCGTATGAGCAGTTCTTC.

The chain uses TRBV2 and TRBJ2-7, with unresolved D. This CDR3 region has 12 residues. The germline CDR1 and CDR2 sequences are SNHLY and FYNNEI. Trimming took off 8 bases at V and 12 bases at J, with 20 bases between the two ends. In DNA, the CDR3 is TGTGCCAGCTTAGTAGGACCCCAAACCGCGTACTTC. Translated, it gives CASLVGPQTAYF. Combining the CDR3 with reference TRBV2 and TRBJ2-7 gives the whole variable domain EPEVTQTPSHQVTQMGQEVILRCVPISNHLYFYWYRQILGQKVEFLVSFYNNEISEKSEIFDDQFSVERPDGSNFTLKIRSTKLEDSAMYFCASLVGPQTAYFGPGTRLTVT.

The chain employs TRBV28 and TRBJ2-7, with 14 bases fitting TRBD2. Per the germline V gene, CDR1 is MDHEN and CDR2 is SYDVKM. The V segment lost 11 bases and the J segment 3 bases; nucleotides outside the gene matches: 12. The CDR3 runs to 16 residues. CDR3 nucleotides: TGTGCCGCCGGGACTAGCGGGAGTTGGGGTCTCTACGAGCAGTACTTC. Protein product: CAAGTSGSWGLYEQYF.

V gene TRBV5-1 combines with J gene TRBJ2-1; 11 nucleotides line up with TRBD2. This CDR3 spans 17 amino acids. After removal of 1 base from V and 4 bases from J, the junction contained 7 bases not matched to a gene. Per the germline V gene, CDR1 is SGHRS and CDR2 is YFSETQ. The CDR3 DNA sequence: TGCGCCAGCAGCTTGACTAGCGGGAGCACCACATACAATGAGCAGTTCTTC. Translated, it gives CASSLTSGSTTYNEQFF.

The chain carries TRBV5-1 and TRBJ2-2, with 10 nucleotides matching TRBD2. Germline CDR1 SGHRS, CDR2 YFSETQ. The CDR3 contains 16 residues. Trimming cost V 5 bases and J 2 bases; bases outside gene matches: 6. CDR3 residues: CASRGTSVANTGELFF. The CDR3 bases are TGCGCCAGCAGAGGGACTAGCGTAGCCAACACCGGGGAGCTGTTTTTT.

The chain employs TRBV13 and TRBJ1-3, with a tentative D call TRBD1 (6 bases). Trimming left V 4 bases short and J 0 bases short, with 16 bases between. The CDR3 consists of 17 residues. CDR1 is PRHDT and CDR2 is FYEKMQ in the germline V gene (reference sequence). CDR3 DNA: TGTGCCAGCAGCTCACCTGACAGGCTCAGCTCTGGAAACACCATATATTTT. As protein: CASSSPDRLSSGNTIYF.

This chain joins TRBV2 and TRBJ1-4; D remains ambiguous. Germline loops: CDR1 SNHLY, CDR2 FYNNEI. Trimming took 7 bases from V and 0 from J, leaving 9 bases between them. CDR3 length: 14 residues. DNA for the CDR3: TGTGCCAGCATCGAAAGAGCAACTAATGAAAAACTGTTTTTT. The encoded protein is CASIERATNEKLFF.

V is TRBV28 and J is TRBJ1-4, with D perhaps matching TRBD1 (6 bases). The CDR3 runs 14 residues. Trimming cost V 10 bases and J 8 bases, with 20 bases left between them. From germline, CDR1 is MDHEN and CDR2 SYDVKM. The CDR3 sequence: CATSRDNFAEKLFF. CDR3 coding DNA: TGTGCCACCTCCCGGGACAACTTTGCCGAAAAACTGTTTTTT.